These 26 T cell receptor beta chains originate from one sample sequenced in a study of CD8 T cells in ankylosing spondylitis. TCRdb reprocessed the 5' RACE reads via MiXCR and lists one record per CDR3 protein. The sample has about 360,000 distinct CDR3 sequences, roughly 20% seen once. Specimen: blood, either unsorted or a sorted T cell fraction (not recorded which). Source of these receptors: a male donor with ankylosing spondylitis or in good health (not recorded which).

This clonotype was picked up a small number of times. The gene calls are TRBV6-5 and TRBJ2-7; TRBD2 is a possible D gene (6 bases). The CDR3 loop spans 14 amino acids. CDR1 and CDR2 (germline): MNHEY, SVGAGI. The germline V and J ends were trimmed by 2 bases and 5 bases, with 13 bases remaining between them. The CDR3 reads CASSYLGGPNEQYF. CDR3 bases: TGTGCCAGCAGTTACCTCGGGGGTCCCAACGAGCAGTACTTC.

There are a few counts of this clonotype. The CDR3 here is CASSQDGEGTGELFF. Here the CDR3 DNA reads TGTGCCAGCAGTCAGGACGGCGAGGGGACCGGGGAGCTGTTTTTT. The chain joins TRBV27 to TRBJ2-2; D may correspond to TRBD1 or TRBD2 (5 bases each). The germline gives CDR1 MNHEY, CDR2 SMNVEV (reference sequence). Trimming shortened V by 5 bases and J by 5 bases, and 15 bases separated the two germline ends. The CDR3 spans 15 residues.

In nucleotides, the CDR3 is TGTGCCAGCAGTGACTGGGAGGGGAAGCAGTACTTC. Protein product: CASSDWEGKQYF. The chain carries TRBV6-4 and TRBJ2-7; 7 bases line up with TRBD2. Germline V gene lookup returns CDR1 MRHNA and CDR2 SNTAGT. CDR3 length equals 12 residues. V lost 1 base, J lost 8 bases, and 2 bases stayed unmatched.

The chain uses TRBV7-9 and TRBJ2-7, with 8 nucleotides matching TRBD1. The germline V gene encodes CDR1 SEHNR and CDR2 FQNEAQ (reference sequence). The CDR3 has 14 residues. The ends lost 2 bases at V and 6 bases at J; junction bases unmatched: 6. This chain's CDR3 is CASSLRQGAGEQYF. DNA of the CDR3: TGTGCCAGCAGCTTACGTCAGGGGGCGGGCGAGCAGTACTTC.

The CDR3: CATSRGQGGNQPQHF. The CDR3 DNA follows: TGTGCCACCAGCAGGGGCCAGGGAGGCAATCAGCCCCAGCATTTT. The gene calls are TRBV15 and TRBJ1-5; maybe TRBD1 (5 bases). The V gene lost 3 bases and the J gene lost 2 bases, with 11 bases spanning the gap. Germline V gene data show CDR1 as LNHNV and CDR2 as YYDKDF (reference sequence). This CDR3 region has 15 residues.

The V call is TRBV7-9, the J call TRBJ1-1, with D possibly being TRBD1 (6 bases). The CDR3 is 12 amino acids. The V end lost 5 bases, the J end lost 5 bases, and 9 bases lay between the germline ends. Germline loops: CDR1 SEHNR, CDR2 FQNEAQ (reference sequence). This CDR3 reads CASSDTGTEAFF. CDR3 in DNA: TGTGCCAGCAGCGACACAGGGACTGAAGCTTTCTTT.

This clonotype was picked up a small number of times. The chain uses TRBV7-9 and TRBJ2-1; 12 bases agree with TRBD1. CDR1 and CDR2 from the germline V gene are SEHNR and FQNEAQ (reference sequence). V shed 3 bases and J 6 bases; nucleotides not matched to a gene: 3. CDR3 size: 15 residues. The CDR3 DNA reads as TGTGCCAGCAGCTTGGGACAGGGGGCCTCCAATGAGCAGTTCTTC. Protein product: CASSLGQGASNEQFF.

The chain has TRBV11-1 and TRBJ2-6, with 8 bases that match TRBD1. The germline gives CDR1 SGHAT, CDR2 FQDESV (reference sequence). V was clipped by 6 bases and J by 0 bases; unmatched bases: 10. CDR3 size: 18 residues. CDR3 in DNA: TGTGCCAGCAGGGAAAAGGACAGGGATTTCTCTGGGGCCAACGTCCTGACTTTC. Protein sequence: CASREKDRDFSGANVLTF.

This clonotype was found a few times. The chain combines TRBV29-1 with TRBJ2-3; D is possibly TRBD2 (5 bases). This CDR3 contains 13 residues. V lost 0 bases and J lost 4, with 8 bases in between. In germline, CDR1 is SQVTM, CDR2 ANQGSEA. The CDR3 protein is CSVEDAGADTQYF. CDR3 sequence (DNA): TGCAGCGTTGAAGATGCCGGGGCAGATACGCAGTATTTT.

This chain joins TRBV20-1 and TRBJ1-5; maybe TRBD1 (5 bases). V lost 3 bases and J lost 1, with 7 bases in between. This CDR3 region has 13 residues. Germline-derived CDR1 and CDR2 are DFQATT and SNEGSKA (reference sequence). The CDR3 bases are TGCAGTGCTAGGGGGGTCAGCAATCAGCCCCAGCATTTT. Residues: CSARGVSNQPQHF.

This clonotype was found a few times. The V call is TRBV7-8, the J call TRBJ1-1; possibly TRBD1 for D (5 bases). This CDR3 contains 15 residues. Trimming removed 2 bases at V and 7 bases at J, with 17 bases between. Germline loops: CDR1 SGHVS, CDR2 FQNEAQ. CDR3 in amino acids: CASSLTETEPDEAFF. Here the CDR3 DNA reads TGTGCCAGCAGCTTAACCGAGACAGAGCCCGATGAAGCTTTCTTT.

The chain couples TRBV7-9 to TRBJ1-1; perhaps TRBD1 as D (5 bases). The CDR3 contains 16 residues. Trimming took off 0 bases at V and 3 bases at J, with 14 bases between the two ends. Looked up from germline, CDR1 is SEHNR and CDR2 is FQNEAQ (reference sequence). The CDR3 loop is CASSLAAAGWDTEAFF. CDR3 sequence (DNA): TGTGCCAGCAGCTTAGCAGCGGCAGGGTGGGACACTGAAGCTTTCTTT. The full variable domain, completed using reference TRBV7-9 and TRBJ1-1, is DTGVSQNPRHKITKRGQNVTFRCDPISEHNRLYWYRQTLGQGPEFLTYFQNEAQLEKSRLLSDRFSAERPKGSFSTLEIQRTEQGDSAMYLCASSLAAAGWDTEAFFGQGTRLTVV.

This clonotype has a handful of counts. V gene TRBV9 combines with J gene TRBJ2-3; a weak D match, TRBD2 (7 bases). The ends were cut back, 2 bases at V and 4 bases at J, with 14 bases in the middle. The CDR3 has 15 residues. Germline-derived CDR1 and CDR2 are SGDLS and YYNGEE. CDR3 amino acids: CASSVWGGASDTQYF. CDR3 DNA sequence: TGTGCCAGCAGCGTGTGGGGGGGGGCATCAGATACGCAGTATTTT.

CDR3 region: CASSPGSSSRTLNYNEQFF. CDR3 nucleotide sequence: TGTGCCAGCAGCCCTGGTTCGTCTTCGCGCACGTTGAATTACAATGAGCAGTTCTTC. V gene TRBV5-6 combines with J gene TRBJ2-1; unclear D gene. The V gene's germline CDR1 is SGHDT and CDR2 YYEEEE. This CDR3 is built from 19 residues. Trimming took off 4 bases at V and 4 bases at J, with 27 bases between the two ends.

This clonotype appeared a few times. The V gene is TRBV10-3, the J gene TRBJ2-7; perhaps D is TRBD1 or TRBD2 (8 bases each). Trimming pared 10 bases from V and 0 bases from J, leaving 16 bases between. Looked up from germline, CDR1 is ENHRY and CDR2 is SYGVKD. The CDR3 is 14 amino acids. The CDR3 DNA reads TGTGCCAGCCAGGGGGCGGGGGGCTCCTACGAGCAGTACTTC. Its translation is CASQGAGGSYEQYF.

This rearrangement joins TRBV6-5 to TRBJ1-1, with D hard to call. The CDR3 loop spans 15 amino acids. Trimming took off 3 bases at V and 0 bases at J, with 11 bases between the two ends. Germline-derived CDR1 and CDR2 are MNHEY and SVGAGI. The CDR3 sequence: CASSYHSGVNTEAFF. The CDR3 DNA reads as TGTGCCAGCAGTTATCACTCTGGGGTGAACACTGAAGCTTTCTTT.

This chain links TRBV3-1 with TRBJ2-5; TRBD1 agrees at 9 bases. CDR1 LGHDT and CDR2 YNNKEL come from the germline V gene (reference sequence). V lost 4 bases and J lost 7; bases outside the gene matches: 25. The CDR3 has 20 residues. The CDR3 loop reads CASSPQSGEDRGSRVGTQYF. CDR3 in DNA: TGTGCCAGCAGCCCCCAGTCTGGAGAGGACAGGGGCTCTCGGGTGGGGACCCAGTACTTC.

The rearrangement uses TRBV15 and TRBJ2-7; the match to TRBD2 covers 8 bases. The CDR3 consists of 15 residues. The V gene's germline CDR1 is LNHNV and CDR2 YYDKDF (reference sequence). The ends lost 5 bases at V and 0 bases at J; junction bases unmatched: 6. The CDR3 loop reads CATSPIAGLSYEQYF. The CDR3 DNA reads as TGTGCCACCAGCCCAATAGCGGGGCTCTCCTACGAGCAGTACTTC.

There are a few counts of this clonotype. The chain couples TRBV7-2 to TRBJ2-3, with D tentatively TRBD1 or TRBD2 (5 bases each). V shed 0 bases and J shed 8 bases, with 9 bases lying between them. CDR1 SGHTA and CDR2 FQGNSA come from the germline V gene. There are 13 residues in the CDR3. The CDR3 protein is CASSLAGDPTQYF. DNA for the CDR3: TGTGCCAGCAGCTTAGCGGGGGATCCTACGCAGTATTTT.

The chain recombines TRBV27 with TRBJ1-1; no clear D gene. The CDR3 extends over 13 amino acids. Germline assignment: CDR1 MNHEY and CDR2 SMNVEV (reference sequence). V was clipped by 5 bases and J by 1 base, with 8 bases between them. The CDR3 protein is CASSATPNTEAFF. As DNA, the CDR3 is TGTGCCAGCAGTGCGACTCCGAACACTGAAGCTTTCTTT.

The V gene is TRBV5-4, the J gene TRBJ2-7; TRBD1 matches 8 bases. CDR3 size: 15 residues. Germline CDR1 is SGHNT and CDR2 is YYREEE (reference sequence). V gave up 4 bases and J gave up 3 bases; unmatched junction bases: 9. The CDR3 reads CASSADRGELYEQYF. CDR3 nucleotides: TGTGCCAGCAGCGCTGACAGGGGCGAACTCTACGAGCAGTACTTC.

The rearrangement links TRBV20-1 to TRBJ2-3; D perhaps matches TRBD1 (5 bases). Trimming removed 1 base at V and 0 bases at J, with 14 bases between. Germline-derived CDR1 and CDR2 are DFQATT and SNEGSKA (reference sequence). CDR3 length: 16 amino acids. This CDR3 is CSARGITTVSTDTQYF. CDR3 nucleotide sequence: TGCAGTGCTAGAGGCATAACGACAGTTAGCACAGATACGCAGTATTTT.

This chain links TRBV7-9 with TRBJ2-7; D is unclear. Germline CDR1 SEHNR, CDR2 FQNEAQ (reference sequence). The CDR3 runs to 13 residues. The V gene lost 5 bases and the J gene lost 0 bases, with 8 bases spanning the gap. The DNA of the CDR3 is TGTGCCAGCAGCGGATTGGGCTCCTACGAGCAGTACTTC. This encodes CASSGLGSYEQYF.

A few counts support this clonotype. The gene calls are TRBV10-3 and TRBJ2-5; maybe TRBD1 (6 bases). This CDR3 region has 14 residues. Germline CDR1 reads ENHRY; CDR2 reads SYGVKD. Trimming took off 11 bases at V and 1 base at J, with 17 bases between the two ends. CDR3 sequence reads: CAVKQGTLQETQYF. As DNA, the CDR3 is TGTGCCGTGAAGCAGGGGACACTCCAAGAGACCCAGTACTTC.

The chain has TRBV20-1 and TRBJ2-7, with 8 nucleotides matching TRBD2. Germline V CDR1 and CDR2: DFQATT, SNEGSKA (reference sequence). Germline trimming cut 5 bases from V and 3 bases from J; bases unmatched to any gene: 9. The CDR3 extends over 14 amino acids. The CDR3 DNA sequence: TGCAGTGCTCCGGCGGCTAGCGGGCTCTACGAGCAGTACTTC. Translating it yields CSAPAASGLYEQYF.

The sample holds many counts of this clonotype. This sequence joins TRBV12-3 or TRBV12-4 and TRBJ2-1; D is possibly TRBD2 (7 bases). The CDR3 consists of 16 residues. The ends were cut back, 5 bases at V and 1 base at J, with 15 bases in the middle. The CDR3: CASSLGRGLSYNEQFF. DNA for the CDR3: TGTGCCAGCAGTCTTGGGAGGGGGTTATCCTACAATGAGCAGTTCTTC.